In this sample, the clone carrying this TCR beta chain turned up many times. Its target is unknown. Read coverage stops 3 residues before the CDR3 terminus; the germline J gene supplies the remainder. This specimen belongs to a study of T cell clonality in common variable immunodeficiency. Overall study results and limits: Authors noted CVID clonality's cause needs subpopulation repertoire sequencing. CVID subjects showed higher TCRbeta clonality than healthy controls. Fewer TCRbeta clones were shared among CVID subjects than controls. Reportedly, TCR beta sequences from common variable immunodeficiency showed fewer deletions and N-nucleotide insertions.

The CDR3 is 14 residues long. Germline loops: CDR1 MGHRA, CDR2 YSYEKL. V lost 1 base and J lost 3; bases outside the gene matches: 2. The assay was immunoSEQ multiplex PCR, and TCRdb's table has in-frame clones only and misses some. Listed here are 50,000 to 60,000 clones without any singletons, the top ten holding roughly 2%. Material: peripheral blood mononuclear cells. The chain joins TRBV4-1 to TRBJ1-2; 7 nucleotides line up with TRBD1. This TCR derives from a person aged 18-70 years in good health. The CDR3 bases that were read are TGCGCCAGCAGCCAAGTTACAGGGGACTATGGC. Translated, it gives CASSQVTGDYG. The whole CDR3 sequence reads CASSQVTGDYGYTF.